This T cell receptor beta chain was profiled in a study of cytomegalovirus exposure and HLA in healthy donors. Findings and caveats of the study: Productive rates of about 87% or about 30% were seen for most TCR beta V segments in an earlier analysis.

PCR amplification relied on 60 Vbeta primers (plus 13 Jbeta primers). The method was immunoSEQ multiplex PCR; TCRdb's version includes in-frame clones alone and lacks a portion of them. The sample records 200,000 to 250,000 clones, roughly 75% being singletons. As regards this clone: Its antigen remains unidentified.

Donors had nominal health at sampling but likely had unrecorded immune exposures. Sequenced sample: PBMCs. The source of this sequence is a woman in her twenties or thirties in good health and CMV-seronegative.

DNA of the CDR3: TGTGCCAGCAGTGAACTGGCGGGGGACGCAGATACGCAGTATTTT. It specifies CASSELAGDADTQYF. The chain carries TRBV6-1 and TRBJ2-3; TRBD2 agrees at 7 bases. The CDR3 has 15 amino acids. The V segment lost 2 bases and the J segment 4 bases; nucleotides outside the gene matches: 6. Germline V gene sequence: CDR1 MNHNS, CDR2 SASEGT.